These 20 T cell receptor beta chains came from one sample sequenced in a study of CD8 T cells in ankylosing spondylitis. TCRdb called the 5' RACE reads again in MiXCR, with one record for every CDR3 protein. The profile covers approximately 25,000 distinct CDR3 sequences, with about a sixth appearing a single time and around 30% taken by the ten largest. The sequenced sample was blood. Source of these receptors: a male donor with ankylosing spondylitis or in good health (not recorded which).

The V and J genes are TRBV7-2 and TRBJ2-3, with 13 positions matching TRBD2. Trimming took 5 bases from V and 3 from J; bases not matched to a gene: 2. Germline V gives CDR1 SGHTA, CDR2 FQGNSA. This CDR3 region has 15 residues. This chain's CDR3 is CASSETSGGTDTQYF. Written as DNA, the CDR3 is TGTGCCAGCAGCGAGACTAGCGGGGGGACAGATACGCAGTATTTT.

This clonotype qualifies as medium-sized (0.01 to 0.1%). The chain employs TRBV20-1 and TRBJ2-1; D is undetermined. V was cut by 4 bases and J by 4 bases, with 5 bases left in between. In germline, CDR1 is DFQATT, CDR2 SNEGSKA (reference sequence). The CDR3 totals 11 residues. CDR3 nucleotide sequence: TGCAGTGCTAACGGGTACAATGAGCAGTTCTTC. It encodes CSANGYNEQFF.

This clonotype came up many times. This chain connects TRBV28 to TRBJ2-1; D unresolved. The germline V gene encodes CDR1 MDHEN and CDR2 SYDVKM. V lost 5 bases and J lost 7, with 9 bases in between. The CDR3 has 12 amino acids. The CDR3 DNA follows: TGTGCCAGCAGTGTCCTCAGGAATGAGCAGTTCTTC. Translated: CASSVLRNEQFF.

The genes are TRBV30 and TRBJ2-7; 7 nucleotides line up with TRBD1. Germline V gene lookup returns CDR1 GTSNPN and CDR2 SVGIG (reference sequence). After removal of 6 bases from V and 3 bases from J, the junction contained 2 bases not matched to a gene. The CDR3 consists of 11 residues. CDR3 region: CACAGGYEQYF. Written as DNA, the CDR3 is TGTGCCTGTGCAGGGGGCTACGAGCAGTACTTC.

Only a few counts were recorded for this clonotype. The CDR3 coding sequence is TGTGCCACCAGTGAACCGAAGGGGGCGCGAAAAAATGAGCAGTTCTTC. Its translation: CATSEPKGARKNEQFF. The gene calls are TRBV24-1 and TRBJ2-1; 7 nucleotides agree with TRBD1. Per the germline V gene, CDR1 is KGHDR and CDR2 is SFDVKD. Unmatched junction bases numbered 12, after V lost 4 bases and J lost 7 bases. This CDR3 is built from 16 residues.

This clonotype was found a few times. The rearrangement joins TRBV20-1 to TRBJ2-4; 12 bases align to TRBD2. The germline gives CDR1 DFQATT, CDR2 SNEGSKA (reference sequence). The CDR3 extends over 15 amino acids. The ends lost 0 bases at V and 7 bases at J; junction bases unmatched: 4. The CDR3 nucleotides are TGCAGTGCTAGAGACGCCGGGACTAGCGGGAACATTCAGTACTTC. Translation gives CSARDAGTSGNIQYF.

This clonotype turned up a few times. CDR3 coding DNA: TGTGCCAGCAGTTACATTGGAGGGAGGACCCAGCAGTTCTTC. Amino acids: CASSYIGGRTQQFF. The V gene is TRBV6-5, the J gene TRBJ2-1, with D perhaps matching TRBD2 (6 bases). CDR1 MNHEY and CDR2 SVGAGI come from the germline V gene. V gave up 2 bases and J gave up 11 bases, with 16 bases separating them. The CDR3 has 14 residues.

The chain has TRBV29-1 and TRBJ2-1; 13 positions match TRBD2. Germline CDR1 reads SQVTM; CDR2 reads ANQGSEA. V dropped 7 bases and J dropped 0; count of bases not matched to a gene: 6. The length of the CDR3 is 16 residues. The CDR3: CSAGLAGVSSYNEQFF. The CDR3 DNA reads as TGCAGCGCTGGACTAGCGGGGGTTAGCTCCTACAATGAGCAGTTCTTC.

The sample holds one count of this clonotype. The rearrangement joins TRBV12-3 or TRBV12-4 to TRBJ2-1; 9 bases match TRBD1. V shed 5 bases, J shed 7 bases, and the junction held 12 bases outside the gene matches. This CDR3 has 16 residues. In nucleotides, the CDR3 is TGTGCCAGCAGTGATAACGACCTCGGGACAGGGAATGAGCAGTTCTTC. This codes for CASSDNDLGTGNEQFF.

The CDR3 here is CASNQEAGKKFNEQFF. CDR3 nucleotides: TGTGCCAGCAACCAAGAAGCGGGGAAGAAGTTCAATGAGCAGTTCTTC. This chain joins TRBV12-3 or TRBV12-4 and TRBJ2-1; 7 bases are a match to TRBD2. This CDR3 is 16 amino acids long. Unmatched junction bases numbered 15, after V lost 7 bases and J lost 6 bases.

The chain has TRBV12-3 or TRBV12-4 and TRBJ1-1; D might be TRBD1 (6 bases). The CDR3 loop spans 13 amino acids. The germline V and J ends were trimmed by 7 bases and 5 bases, with 14 bases remaining between them. The CDR3 here is CASTQQGGTEAFF. As DNA, the CDR3 is TGTGCCAGCACCCAACAGGGTGGGACTGAAGCTTTCTTT.

The CDR3 nucleotides read TGCGCCAGCAGCTTGACTAGCGGGATCACAGATACGCAGTATTTT. Translated: CASSLTSGITDTQYF. The chain is built from TRBV4-1 and TRBJ2-3, with TRBD2 matching over 11 bases. This CDR3 is 15 amino acids long. V gave up 5 bases and J gave up 2 bases; unmatched junction bases: 3. The germline V gene encodes CDR1 MGHRA and CDR2 YSYEKL.

This clonotype appeared many times. The V gene is TRBV20-1, the J gene TRBJ2-3; weak D call: TRBD2 (5 bases). V lost 3 bases to trimming and J lost 2 bases, with 18 bases between them. This CDR3 has 16 residues. The germline V gene encodes CDR1 DFQATT and CDR2 SNEGSKA (reference sequence). The CDR3: CSASEGRAPFTDTQYF. In nucleotides, the CDR3 is TGCAGTGCTAGTGAAGGGCGGGCCCCATTCACAGATACGCAGTATTTT.

In its sample, this clonotype was seen many times. The CDR3 sequence: CATKAGGPGNEQFF. The DNA for the CDR3 is TGTGCCACCAAAGCGGGAGGGCCGGGCAATGAGCAGTTCTTC. The rearrangement uses TRBV6-2 or TRBV6-3 and TRBJ2-1; TRBD2 aligns across 10 bases. From germline, CDR1 is MNHEY and CDR2 SVGEGT. The CDR3 contains 14 residues. V lost 10 bases and J lost 6; bases outside the gene matches: 9.

This clonotype was counted many times. The V and J genes are TRBV7-2 and TRBJ2-7; 8 positions agree with TRBD1. Trimming took 5 bases from V and 6 from J; bases not matched to a gene: 12. The CDR3 runs to 15 residues. Germline CDR1 reads SGHTA; CDR2 reads FQGNSA. CDR3 sequence: CASSARTGQGFEQYV. CDR3 nucleotide sequence: TGTGCCAGCAGCGCCCGGACAGGGCAGGGGTTCGAGCAGTACGTC.

By its share, this clonotype is medium-sized. CDR3 DNA sequence: TGCAGTGCTAGAGAACCAGGGAGGGACACTGAAGCTTTCTTT. This gives the protein CSAREPGRDTEAFF. The chain is built from TRBV20-1 and TRBJ1-1; a possible D gene is TRBD1 (5 bases). Germline assignment: CDR1 DFQATT and CDR2 SNEGSKA (reference sequence). This CDR3 has 14 amino acids. Trimming pared 0 bases from V and 3 bases from J, leaving 11 bases between.

This clonotype was counted between two and nine times. The chain employs TRBV12-3 or TRBV12-4 and TRBJ2-7, with D tentatively TRBD1 or TRBD2 (6 bases each). The CDR3 sequence is 14 residues long. V shed 1 base and J shed 2 bases, with 9 bases lying between them. The CDR3 DNA is TGTGCCAGCAGTTTAGAAGGGGGGCCCTACGAGCAGTACGTC. Protein product: CASSLEGGPYEQYV.

This clonotype showed up just a few times. The V and J genes are TRBV27 and TRBJ2-7; TRBD2 agrees at 7 bases. The CDR3 loop spans 14 amino acids. Germline values: CDR1 MNHEY, CDR2 SMNVEV (reference sequence). Trimming took 2 bases from V and 3 from J; bases not matched to a gene: 4. This CDR3 is CASSLKGRGYEQYF. DNA for the CDR3: TGTGCCAGCAGTTTAAAGGGGAGGGGCTACGAGCAGTACTTC.

The V and J genes are TRBV20-1 and TRBJ2-7, with D possibly being TRBD2 (5 bases). Trimming took 3 bases from V and 2 from J, leaving 14 bases between them. The CDR3 sequence is 14 residues long. Germline CDR1 DFQATT, CDR2 SNEGSKA (reference sequence). CDR3 sequence: CSARLSGTTYEQYF. In DNA, the CDR3 is TGCAGTGCTAGGTTGAGCGGAACCACCTACGAGCAGTACTTC.

The chain has TRBV5-1 and TRBJ2-7, with no clear D. Trimming removed 3 bases from V and 2 bases from J, with 24 bases in between. The CDR3 consists of 18 residues. From germline, CDR1 is SGHRS and CDR2 YFSETQ. The CDR3 nucleotides are TGCGCCAGCAGCTCTGGATATCTAAGGCGTCCAGGAACCTACGAGCAGTACTTC. Translated: CASSSGYLRRPGTYEQYF.